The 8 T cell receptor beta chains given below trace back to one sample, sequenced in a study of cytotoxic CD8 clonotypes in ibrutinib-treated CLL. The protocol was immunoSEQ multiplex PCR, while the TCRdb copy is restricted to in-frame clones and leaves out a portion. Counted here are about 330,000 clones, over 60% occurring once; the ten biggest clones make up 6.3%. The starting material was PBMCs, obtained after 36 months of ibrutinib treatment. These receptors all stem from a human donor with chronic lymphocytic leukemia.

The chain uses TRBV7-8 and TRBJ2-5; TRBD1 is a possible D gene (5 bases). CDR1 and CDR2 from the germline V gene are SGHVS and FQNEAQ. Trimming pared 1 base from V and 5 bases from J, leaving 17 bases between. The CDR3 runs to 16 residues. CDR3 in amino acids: CASSLVRTSPGETQYF. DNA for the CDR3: TGTGCCAGCAGCTTAGTGAGGACATCACCAGGGGAGACCCAGTACTTC.

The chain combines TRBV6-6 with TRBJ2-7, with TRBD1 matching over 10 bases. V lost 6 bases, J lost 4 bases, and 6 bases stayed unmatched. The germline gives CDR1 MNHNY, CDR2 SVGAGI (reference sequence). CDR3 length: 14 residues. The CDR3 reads CASSPTGGRYEQYF. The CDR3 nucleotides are TGTGCCAGCAGCCCGACAGGGGGCAGGTACGAGCAGTACTTC.

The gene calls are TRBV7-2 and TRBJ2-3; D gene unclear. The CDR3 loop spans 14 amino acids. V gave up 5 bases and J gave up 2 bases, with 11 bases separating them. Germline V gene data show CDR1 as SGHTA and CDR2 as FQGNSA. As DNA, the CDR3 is TGTGCCAGCAGCCTAGACCCCAACACAGATACGCAGTATTTT. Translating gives CASSLDPNTDTQYF.

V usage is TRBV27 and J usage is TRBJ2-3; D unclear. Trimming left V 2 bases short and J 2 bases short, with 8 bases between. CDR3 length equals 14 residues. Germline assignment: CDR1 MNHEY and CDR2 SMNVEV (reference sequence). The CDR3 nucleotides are TGTGCCAGCAGTTTAGACCTCTCCACAGATACGCAGTATTTT. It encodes CASSLDLSTDTQYF.

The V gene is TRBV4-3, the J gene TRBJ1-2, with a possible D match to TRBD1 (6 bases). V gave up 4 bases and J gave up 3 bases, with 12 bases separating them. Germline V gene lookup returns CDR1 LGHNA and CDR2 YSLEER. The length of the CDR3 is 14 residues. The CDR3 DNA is TGCGCCAGCAGCCGAAAGGGGACATACTATGGCTACACCTTC. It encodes CASSRKGTYYGYTF.

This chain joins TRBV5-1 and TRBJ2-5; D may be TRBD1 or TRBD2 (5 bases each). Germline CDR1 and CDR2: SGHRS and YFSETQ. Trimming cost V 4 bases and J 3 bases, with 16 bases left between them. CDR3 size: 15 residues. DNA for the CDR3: TGCGCCAGCAGCCTGGGACCGACACAGAAAGAGACCCAGTACTTC. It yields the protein CASSLGPTQKETQYF.

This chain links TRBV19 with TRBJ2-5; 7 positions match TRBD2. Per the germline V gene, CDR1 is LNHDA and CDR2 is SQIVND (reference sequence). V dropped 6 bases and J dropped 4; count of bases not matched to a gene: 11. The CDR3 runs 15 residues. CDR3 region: CASSPPGLVGETQYF. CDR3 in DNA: TGTGCCAGTAGCCCCCCCGGACTAGTCGGAGAGACCCAGTACTTC.

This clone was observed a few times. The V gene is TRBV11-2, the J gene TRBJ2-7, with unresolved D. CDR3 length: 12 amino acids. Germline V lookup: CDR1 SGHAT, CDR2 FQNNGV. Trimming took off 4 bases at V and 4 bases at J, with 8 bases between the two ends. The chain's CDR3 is CASSSPRYEQYF. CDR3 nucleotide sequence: TGTGCCAGCAGCTCCCCCAGATACGAGCAGTACTTC. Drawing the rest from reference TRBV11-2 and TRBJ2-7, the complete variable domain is EAGVAQSPRYKIIEKRQSVAFWCNPISGHATLYWYQQILGQGPKLLIQFQNNGVVDDSQLPKDRFSAERLKGVDSTLKIQPAKLEDSAVYLCASSSPRYEQYFGPGTRLTVT.